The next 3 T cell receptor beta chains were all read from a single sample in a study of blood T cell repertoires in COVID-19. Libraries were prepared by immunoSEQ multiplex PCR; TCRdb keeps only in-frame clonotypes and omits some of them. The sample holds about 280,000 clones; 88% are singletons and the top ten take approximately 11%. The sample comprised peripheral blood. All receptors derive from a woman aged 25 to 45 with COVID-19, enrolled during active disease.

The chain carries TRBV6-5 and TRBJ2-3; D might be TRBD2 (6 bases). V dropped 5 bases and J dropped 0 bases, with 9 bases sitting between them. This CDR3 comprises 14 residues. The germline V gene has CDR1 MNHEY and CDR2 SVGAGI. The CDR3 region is CASSPGDSTDTQYF. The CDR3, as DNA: TGTGCCAGCAGTCCGGGGGACAGCACAGATACGCAGTATTTT.

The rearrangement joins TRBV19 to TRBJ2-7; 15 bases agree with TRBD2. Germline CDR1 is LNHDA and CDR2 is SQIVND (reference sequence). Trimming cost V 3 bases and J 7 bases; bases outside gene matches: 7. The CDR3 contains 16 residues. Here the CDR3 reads CASSIRRTSGRGEQYF. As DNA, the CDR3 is TGTGCCAGTAGTATCAGGAGGACTAGCGGGAGGGGAGAGCAGTACTTC.

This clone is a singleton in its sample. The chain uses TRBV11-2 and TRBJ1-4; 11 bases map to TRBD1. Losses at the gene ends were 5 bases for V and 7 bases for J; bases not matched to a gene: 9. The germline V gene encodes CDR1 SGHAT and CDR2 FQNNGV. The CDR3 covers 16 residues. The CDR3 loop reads CASSLLRGTGGEKLFF. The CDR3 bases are TGTGCCAGCAGCCTCCTCCGGGGGACAGGGGGTGAAAAACTGTTTTTT. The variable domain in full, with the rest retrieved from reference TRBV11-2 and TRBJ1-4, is EAGVAQSPRYKIIEKRQSVAFWCNPISGHATLYWYQQILGQGPKLLIQFQNNGVVDDSQLPKDRFSAERLKGVDSTLKIQPAKLEDSAVYLCASSLLRGTGGEKLFFGSGTQLSVL.